This T cell receptor (beta chain) was observed in a study of blood T cell repertoires in COVID-19. Looking at the study overall: Samples came from the United States, Italy and Spain, spanning acute and convalescent COVID-19. T cells, B-cell-depleted T cells, or PBMCs supplied cDNA or gDNA.

Per the authors' pipeline: Scientists estimated how many nucleated cells there were by amplifying reference gene primers. This table comes from immunoSEQ multiplex PCR, and its TCRdb copy is limited to in-frame clones, with some not included. V and J calls and clone size are those listed in that table; D and trimming were worked out from the DNA. Among approximately 52,000 clones listed, approximately 80% were seen once. V trimming: 4 bases; J trimming: 3 bases; junction bases outside the gene matches: 7. Germline-derived CDR1 and CDR2 are LNHDA and SQIVND (reference sequence). The CDR3 runs to 17 residues.

This TCR derives from a woman of 80 years or more with acute or convalescent COVID-19. Material for sequencing was peripheral blood. The chain employs TRBV19 and TRBJ1-5; TRBD1 aligns across 12 bases. The CDR3 spells CASSKFPGQGANQPQHF. The CDR3 DNA reads as TGTGCCAGTAGTAAGTTCCCGGGACAGGGGGCCAATCAGCCCCAGCATTTT.